This record concerns one TCR beta chain sequence. What it binds is unknown. TCRdb used MiXCR to reprocess the PCR reads, holding one entry per CDR3 protein. Of roughly 16,000 distinct CDR3 sequences detected, approximately 72% appear once; the ten largest clones hold 0.95% to 1.3%. Per the germline V gene, CDR1 is DFQATT and CDR2 is SNEGSKA (reference sequence). The CDR3 totals 14 residues. V lost 5 bases and J 0 bases, leaving 13 bases between the germline ends. The data are from a study of vaccination and CD4 T cells after COVID-19. Study as a whole: There were two doses of either BNT162b2 or mRNA-1273 vaccine given to participants.

General observations from the study: Median SARS-CoV-2-reactive clonotype numbers rose nonsignificantly, roughly 20 to 38.

The source is a human donor who had recovered from COVID-19. The rearrangement links TRBV20-1 to TRBJ1-1; D gene uncertain. Sequenced here: CD4+ T cells from blood, sampled after SARS-CoV-2 vaccination. The CDR3 DNA follows: TGCAGTGCTCCCGCCGGGGATTTGAACACTGAAGCTTTCTTT. It yields the protein CSAPAGDLNTEAFF.